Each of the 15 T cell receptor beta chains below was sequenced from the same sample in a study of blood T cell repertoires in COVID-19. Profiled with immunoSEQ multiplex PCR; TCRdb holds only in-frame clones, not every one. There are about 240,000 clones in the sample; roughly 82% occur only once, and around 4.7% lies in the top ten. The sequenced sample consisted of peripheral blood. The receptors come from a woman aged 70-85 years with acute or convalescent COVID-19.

The CDR3 loop reads CASSYRGYEQYF. The CDR3 DNA follows: TGTGCCAGCAGTTATAGAGGGTACGAGCAGTACTTC. This chain uses TRBV6-2 or TRBV6-3 with TRBJ2-7, with D maybe TRBD2 (5 bases). This CDR3 spans 12 amino acids. Looked up from germline, CDR1 is MNHEY and CDR2 is SVGEGT. V was trimmed by 3 bases and J by 4 bases, leaving 7 bases between them.

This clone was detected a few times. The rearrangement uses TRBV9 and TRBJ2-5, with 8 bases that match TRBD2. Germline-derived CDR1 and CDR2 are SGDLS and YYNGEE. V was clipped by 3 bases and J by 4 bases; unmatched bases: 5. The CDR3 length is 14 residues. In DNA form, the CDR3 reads TGTGCCAGCAGCGGGCGACGGGAGGGAGAGACCCAGTACTTC. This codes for CASSGRREGETQYF.

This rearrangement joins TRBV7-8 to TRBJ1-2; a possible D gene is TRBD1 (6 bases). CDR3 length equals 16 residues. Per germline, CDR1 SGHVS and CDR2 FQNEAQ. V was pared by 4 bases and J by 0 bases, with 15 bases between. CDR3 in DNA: TGTGCCAGCAGCTCCCCCGGGGCAGGGGCTAACTATGGCTACACCTTC. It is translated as CASSSPGAGANYGYTF. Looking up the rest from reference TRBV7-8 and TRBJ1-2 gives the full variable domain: GAGVSQSPRYKVAKRGQDVALRCDPISGHVSLFWYQQALGQGPEFLTYFQNEAQLDKSGLPSDRFFAERPEGSVSTLKIQRTQQEDSAVYLCASSSPGAGANYGYTFGSGTRLTVV.

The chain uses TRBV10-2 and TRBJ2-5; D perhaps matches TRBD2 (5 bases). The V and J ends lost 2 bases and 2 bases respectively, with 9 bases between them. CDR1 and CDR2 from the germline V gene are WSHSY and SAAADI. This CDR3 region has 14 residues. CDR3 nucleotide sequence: TGCGCCAGCAGTGAGAACGGGGAGCAAGAGACCCAGTACTTC. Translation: CASSENGEQETQYF.

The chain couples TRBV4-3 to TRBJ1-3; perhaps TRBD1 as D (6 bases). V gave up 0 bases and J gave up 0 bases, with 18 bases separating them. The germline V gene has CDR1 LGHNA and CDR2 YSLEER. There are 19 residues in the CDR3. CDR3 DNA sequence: TGCGCCAGCAGCCAAGAGGCTGGGGACATCGCACTCTCTGGAAACACCATATATTTT. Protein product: CASSQEAGDIALSGNTIYF.

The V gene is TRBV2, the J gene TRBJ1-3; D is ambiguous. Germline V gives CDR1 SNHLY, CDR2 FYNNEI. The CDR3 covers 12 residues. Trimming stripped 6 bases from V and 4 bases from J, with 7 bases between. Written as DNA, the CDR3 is TGTGCCAGCAGCCCGGGGGGAAACACCATATATTTT. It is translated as CASSPGGNTIYF.

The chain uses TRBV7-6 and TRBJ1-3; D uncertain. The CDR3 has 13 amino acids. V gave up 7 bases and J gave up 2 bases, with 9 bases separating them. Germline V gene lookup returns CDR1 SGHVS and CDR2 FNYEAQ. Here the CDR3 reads CASTTGTGNTIYF. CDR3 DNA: TGTGCCAGCACCACGGGGACTGGAAACACCATATATTTT.

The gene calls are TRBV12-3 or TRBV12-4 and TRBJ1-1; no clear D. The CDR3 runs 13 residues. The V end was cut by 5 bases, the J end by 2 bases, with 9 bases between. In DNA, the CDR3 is TGTGCCAGCAGTCGGGATTTTAACACTGAAGCTTTCTTT. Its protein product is CASSRDFNTEAFF.

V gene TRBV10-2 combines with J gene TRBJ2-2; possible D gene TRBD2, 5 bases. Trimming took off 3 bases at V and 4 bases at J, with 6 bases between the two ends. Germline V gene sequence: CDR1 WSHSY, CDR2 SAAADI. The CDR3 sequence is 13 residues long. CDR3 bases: TGCGCCAGCAGTGAAGAGGGCACCGGGGAGCTGTTTTTT. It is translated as CASSEEGTGELFF.

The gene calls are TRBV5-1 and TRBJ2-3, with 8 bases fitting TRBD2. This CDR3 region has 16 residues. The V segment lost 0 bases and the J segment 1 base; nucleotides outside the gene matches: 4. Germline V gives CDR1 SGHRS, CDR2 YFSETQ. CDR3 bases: TGCGCCAGCAGCTTGGAGGGGCGGGGGGGCACAGATACGCAGTATTTT. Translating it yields CASSLEGRGGTDTQYF. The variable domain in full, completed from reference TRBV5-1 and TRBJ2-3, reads KAGVTQTPRYLIKTRGQQVTLSCSPISGHRSVSWYQQTPGQGLQFLFEYFSETQRNKGNFPGRFSGRQFSNSRSEMNVSTLELGDSALYLCASSLEGRGGTDTQYFGPGTRLTVL.

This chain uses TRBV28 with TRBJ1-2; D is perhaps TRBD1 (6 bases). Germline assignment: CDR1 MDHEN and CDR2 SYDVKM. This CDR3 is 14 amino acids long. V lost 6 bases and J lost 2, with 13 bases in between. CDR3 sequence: CASSPRQANYGYTF. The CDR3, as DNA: TGTGCCAGCAGCCCTAGACAGGCGAACTATGGCTACACCTTC.

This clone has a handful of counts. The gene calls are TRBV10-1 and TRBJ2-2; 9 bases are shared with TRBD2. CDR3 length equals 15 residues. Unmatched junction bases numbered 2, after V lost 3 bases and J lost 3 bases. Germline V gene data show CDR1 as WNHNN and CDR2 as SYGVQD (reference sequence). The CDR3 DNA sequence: TGCGCCAGCAGTGAAAAGCGGGGGGACACCGGGGAGCTGTTTTTT. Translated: CASSEKRGDTGELFF.

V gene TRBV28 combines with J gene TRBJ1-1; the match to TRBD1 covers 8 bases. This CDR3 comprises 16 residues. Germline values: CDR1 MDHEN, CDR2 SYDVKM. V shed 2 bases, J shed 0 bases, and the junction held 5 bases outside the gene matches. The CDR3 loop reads CASSLGWDRLNTEAFF. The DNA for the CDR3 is TGTGCCAGCAGTTTAGGGTGGGACAGGTTGAACACTGAAGCTTTCTTT.

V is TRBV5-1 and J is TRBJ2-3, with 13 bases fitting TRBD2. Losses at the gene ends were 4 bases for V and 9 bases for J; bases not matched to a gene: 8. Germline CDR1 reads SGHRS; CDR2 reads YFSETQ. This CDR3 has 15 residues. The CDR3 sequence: CASSPTSGGQDTQYF. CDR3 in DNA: TGCGCCAGCAGCCCGACTAGCGGGGGGCAGGACACGCAGTATTTT. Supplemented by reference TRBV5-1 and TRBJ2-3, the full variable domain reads KAGVTQTPRYLIKTRGQQVTLSCSPISGHRSVSWYQQTPGQGLQFLFEYFSETQRNKGNFPGRFSGRQFSNSRSEMNVSTLELGDSALYLCASSPTSGGQDTQYFGPGTRLTVL.

Here the CDR3 reads CASSSYRGGTEAFF. CDR3 nucleotides: TGTGCCAGCAGCTCCTACAGGGGAGGAACTGAAGCTTTCTTT. The rearrangement joins TRBV11-2 to TRBJ1-1, with 7 positions matching TRBD1. CDR3 size: 14 residues. The V segment lost 4 bases and the J segment 5 bases; nucleotides outside the gene matches: 7. The germline gives CDR1 SGHAT, CDR2 FQNNGV.